Below, one T cell receptor beta chain is given with its context. Germline V gene sequence: CDR1 SGHDT, CDR2 YYEEEE. The V and J ends lost 2 bases and 3 bases respectively, with 12 bases between them. The CDR3 spans 15 residues. The sample is drawn from a study of T-cell reconstitution after alpha-beta-depleted transplantation in children. Unique molecular identifiers were used in preparing the TCRbeta library. In TCRdb, the PCR reads were re-called with MiXCR into one record per CDR3 protein. Among about 640,000 distinct CDR3 sequences, 16% were seen once, and the ten largest hold 0.8% to 1.1%. The specimen comprised PBMCs from the stem cell graft donor, sampled from the stem cell graft. The chain has TRBV5-6 and TRBJ2-1; D is unresolved. The source of this sequence is a human donor who donated a stem cell graft to a child with acute myeloid leukemia. CDR3 nucleotide sequence: TGTGCCAGCAGCTTCAGTAGGAACTACTACAATGAGCAGTTCTTC. Protein: CASSFSRNYYNEQFF.